The T cell receptor (beta chain) under discussion was sequenced for a study of blood T cell repertoires in COVID-19. Libraries were prepared by immunoSEQ multiplex PCR; TCRdb keeps only in-frame clonotypes and omits some of them. The table shows 90,000 to 120,000 clones, with under 75% occurring only once. CDR1 is ENHRY and CDR2 is SYGVKD in the germline V gene. With 6 bases clipped from V and 0 bases from J, the junction kept 3 bases outside the gene matches. The CDR3 runs 14 residues. This chain connects TRBV10-3 to TRBJ2-7; the match to TRBD1 covers 9 bases. This receptor was obtained from an elderly man with acute or convalescent COVID-19. Sequencing input: peripheral blood. The DNA for the CDR3 is TGTGCCATCAGCGGGACAGGGAGCTCCTACGAGCAGTACTTC. The encoded protein is CAISGTGSSYEQYF.